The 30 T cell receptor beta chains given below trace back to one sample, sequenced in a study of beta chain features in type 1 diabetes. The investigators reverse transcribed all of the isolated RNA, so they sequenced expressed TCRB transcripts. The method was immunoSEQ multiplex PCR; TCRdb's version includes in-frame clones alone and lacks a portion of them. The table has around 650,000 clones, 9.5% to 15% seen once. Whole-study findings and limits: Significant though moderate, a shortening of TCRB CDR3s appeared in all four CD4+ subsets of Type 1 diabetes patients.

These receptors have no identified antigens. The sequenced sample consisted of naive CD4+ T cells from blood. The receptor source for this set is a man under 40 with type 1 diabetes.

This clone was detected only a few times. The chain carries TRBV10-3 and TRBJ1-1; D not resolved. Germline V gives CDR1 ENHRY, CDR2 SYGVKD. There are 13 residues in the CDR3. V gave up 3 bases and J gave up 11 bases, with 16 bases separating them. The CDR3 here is CAISDQVGVGAFF. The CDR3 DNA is TGTGCCATCAGTGACCAAGTAGGAGTTGGGGCTTTCTTT.

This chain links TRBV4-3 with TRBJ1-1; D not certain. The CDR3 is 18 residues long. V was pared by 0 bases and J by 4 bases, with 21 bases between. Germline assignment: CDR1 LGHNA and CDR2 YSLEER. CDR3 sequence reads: CASSQDWQPDVMGTEAFF. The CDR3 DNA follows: TGCGCCAGCAGCCAAGATTGGCAGCCGGATGTGATGGGCACTGAAGCTTTCTTT.

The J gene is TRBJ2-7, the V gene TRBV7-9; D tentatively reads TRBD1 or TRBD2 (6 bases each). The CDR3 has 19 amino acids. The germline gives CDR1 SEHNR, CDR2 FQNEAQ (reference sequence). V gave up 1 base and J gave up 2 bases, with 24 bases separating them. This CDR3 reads CASSLVGPKEGGRTYEQYF. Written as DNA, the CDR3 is TGTGCCAGCAGCTTAGTGGGGCCCAAGGAGGGGGGACGGACCTACGAGCAGTACTTC. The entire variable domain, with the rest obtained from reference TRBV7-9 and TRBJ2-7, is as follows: DTGVSQNPRHKITKRGQNVTFRCDPISEHNRLYWYRQTLGQGPEFLTYFQNEAQLEKSRLLSDRFSAERPKGSFSTLEIQRTEQGDSAMYLCASSLVGPKEGGRTYEQYFGPGTRLTVT.

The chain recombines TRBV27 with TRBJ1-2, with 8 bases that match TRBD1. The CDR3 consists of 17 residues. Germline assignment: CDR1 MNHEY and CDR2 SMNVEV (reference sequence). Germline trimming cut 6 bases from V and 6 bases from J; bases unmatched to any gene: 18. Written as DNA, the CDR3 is TGTGCCAGCAGCTCGATGAATACCCAGGGGGCAATAAATGGCTACACCTTC. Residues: CASSSMNTQGAINGYTF.

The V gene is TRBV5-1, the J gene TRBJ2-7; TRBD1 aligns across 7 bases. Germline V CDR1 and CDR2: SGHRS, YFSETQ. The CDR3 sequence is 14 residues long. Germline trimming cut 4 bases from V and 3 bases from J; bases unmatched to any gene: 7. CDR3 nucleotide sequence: TGCGCCAGCAGCCTCGGACAGGAAATCTACGAGCAGTACTTC. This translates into CASSLGQEIYEQYF.

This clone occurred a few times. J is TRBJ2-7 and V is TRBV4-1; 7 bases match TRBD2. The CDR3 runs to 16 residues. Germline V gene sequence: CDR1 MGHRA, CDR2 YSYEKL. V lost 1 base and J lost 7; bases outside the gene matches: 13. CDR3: CASSQAGGRDYGEQYF. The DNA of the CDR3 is TGCGCCAGCAGCCAAGCTGGAGGGAGGGACTACGGTGAGCAGTACTTC.

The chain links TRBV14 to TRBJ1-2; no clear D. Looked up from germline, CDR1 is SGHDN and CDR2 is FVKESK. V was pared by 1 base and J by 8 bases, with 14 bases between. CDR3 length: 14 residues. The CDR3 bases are TGTGCCAGCAGCCAAGTTTCGGGCTCGGGCGGCTACACCTTC. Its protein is CASSQVSGSGGYTF.

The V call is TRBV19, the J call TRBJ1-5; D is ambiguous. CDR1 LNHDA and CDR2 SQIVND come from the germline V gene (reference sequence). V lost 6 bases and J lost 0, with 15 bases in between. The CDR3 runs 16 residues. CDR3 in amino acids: CASRRSGPYSNQPQHF. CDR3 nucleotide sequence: TGTGCCAGTAGGAGGAGCGGGCCATATAGCAATCAGCCCCAGCATTTT.

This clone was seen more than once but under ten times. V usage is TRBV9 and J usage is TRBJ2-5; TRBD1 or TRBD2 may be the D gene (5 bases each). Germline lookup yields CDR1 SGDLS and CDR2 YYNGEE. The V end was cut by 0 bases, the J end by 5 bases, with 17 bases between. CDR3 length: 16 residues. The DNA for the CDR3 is TGTGCCAGCAGCGTAGATGGGGCAGGCCGCGGGGAGACCCAGTACTTC. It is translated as CASSVDGAGRGETQYF.

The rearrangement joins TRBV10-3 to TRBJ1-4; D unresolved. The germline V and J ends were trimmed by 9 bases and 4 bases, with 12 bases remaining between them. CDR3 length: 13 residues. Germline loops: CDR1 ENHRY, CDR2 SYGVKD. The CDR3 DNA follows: TGTGCCATTCAGGACGGAATTAATGAAAAACTGTTTTTT. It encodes CAIQDGINEKLFF.

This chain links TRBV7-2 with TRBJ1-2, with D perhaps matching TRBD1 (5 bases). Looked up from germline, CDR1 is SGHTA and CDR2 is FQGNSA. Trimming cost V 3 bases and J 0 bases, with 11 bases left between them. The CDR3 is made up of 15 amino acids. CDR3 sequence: CASSLGPGTNYGYTF. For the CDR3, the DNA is TGTGCCAGCAGCTTGGGGCCAGGGACTAACTATGGCTACACCTTC.

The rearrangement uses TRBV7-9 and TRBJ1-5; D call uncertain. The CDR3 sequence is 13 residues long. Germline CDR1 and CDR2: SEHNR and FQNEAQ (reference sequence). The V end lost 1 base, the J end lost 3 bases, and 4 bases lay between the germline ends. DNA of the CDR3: TGTGCCAGCAGCTTAGTGGACAATCAGCCCCAGCATTTT. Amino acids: CASSLVDNQPQHF.

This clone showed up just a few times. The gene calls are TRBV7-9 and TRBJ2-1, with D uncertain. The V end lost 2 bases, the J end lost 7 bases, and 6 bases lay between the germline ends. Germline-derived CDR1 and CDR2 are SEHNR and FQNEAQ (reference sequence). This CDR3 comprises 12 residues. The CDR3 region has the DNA TGTGCCAGCAGCTTACATGGGAATGAGCAGTTCTTC. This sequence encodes CASSLHGNEQFF.

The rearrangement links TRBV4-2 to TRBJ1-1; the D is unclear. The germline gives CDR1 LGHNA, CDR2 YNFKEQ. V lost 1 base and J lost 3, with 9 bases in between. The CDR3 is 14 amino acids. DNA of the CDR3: TGTGCCAGCAGCCAAGGGGAGAGGGACACTGAAGCTTTCTTT. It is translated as CASSQGERDTEAFF.

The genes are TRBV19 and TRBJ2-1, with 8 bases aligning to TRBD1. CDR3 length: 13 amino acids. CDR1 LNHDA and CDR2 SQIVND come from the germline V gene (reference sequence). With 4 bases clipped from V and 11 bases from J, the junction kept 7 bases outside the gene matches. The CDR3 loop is CASSTPTGVKQFF. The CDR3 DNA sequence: TGTGCCAGTAGTACCCCGACAGGGGTAAAGCAGTTCTTC. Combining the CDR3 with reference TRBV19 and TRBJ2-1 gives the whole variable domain DGGITQSPKYLFRKEGQNVTLSCEQNLNHDAMYWYRQDPGQGLRLIYYSQIVNDFQKGDIAEGYSVSREKKESFPLTVTSAQKNPTAFYLCASSTPTGVKQFFGPGTRLTVL.

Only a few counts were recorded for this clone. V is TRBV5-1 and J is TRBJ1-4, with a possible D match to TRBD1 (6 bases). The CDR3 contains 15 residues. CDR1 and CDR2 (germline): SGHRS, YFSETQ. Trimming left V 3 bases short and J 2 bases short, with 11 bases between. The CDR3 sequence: CASSSRGGTNEKLFF. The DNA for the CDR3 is TGCGCCAGCAGCTCCAGGGGTGGGACTAATGAAAAACTGTTTTTT. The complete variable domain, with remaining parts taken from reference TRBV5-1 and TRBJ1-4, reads KAGVTQTPRYLIKTRGQQVTLSCSPISGHRSVSWYQQTPGQGLQFLFEYFSETQRNKGNFPGRFSGRQFSNSRSEMNVSTLELGDSALYLCASSSRGGTNEKLFFGSGTQLSVL.

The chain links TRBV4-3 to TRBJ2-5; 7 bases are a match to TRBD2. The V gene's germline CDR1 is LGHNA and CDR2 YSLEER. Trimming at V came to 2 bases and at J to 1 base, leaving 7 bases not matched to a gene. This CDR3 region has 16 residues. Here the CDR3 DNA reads TGCGCCAGCAGCCAACATCCTGGGGGGGGCCAAGAGACCCAGTACTTC. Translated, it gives CASSQHPGGGQETQYF.

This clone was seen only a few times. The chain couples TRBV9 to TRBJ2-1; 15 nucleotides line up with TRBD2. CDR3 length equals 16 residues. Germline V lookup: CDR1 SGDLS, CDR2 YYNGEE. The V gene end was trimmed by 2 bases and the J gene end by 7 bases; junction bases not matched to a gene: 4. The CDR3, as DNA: TGTGCCAGCAGCGTCGGGACTAGCGGGGGGTTTAATGAGCAGTTCTTC. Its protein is CASSVGTSGGFNEQFF.

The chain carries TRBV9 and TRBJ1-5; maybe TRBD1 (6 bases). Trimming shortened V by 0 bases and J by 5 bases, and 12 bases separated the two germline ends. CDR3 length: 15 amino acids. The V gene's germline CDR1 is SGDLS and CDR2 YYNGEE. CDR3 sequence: CASSVAPGADQPQHF. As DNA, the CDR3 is TGTGCCAGCAGCGTAGCCCCAGGGGCGGATCAGCCCCAGCATTTT.

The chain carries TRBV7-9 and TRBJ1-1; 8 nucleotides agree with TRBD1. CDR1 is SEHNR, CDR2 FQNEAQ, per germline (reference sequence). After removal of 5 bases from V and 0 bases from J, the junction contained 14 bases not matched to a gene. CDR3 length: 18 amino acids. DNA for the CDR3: TGTGCCAGCAGCCCTCCTTACCGGACAGGGCATATGAACACTGAAGCTTTCTTT. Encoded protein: CASSPPYRTGHMNTEAFF.

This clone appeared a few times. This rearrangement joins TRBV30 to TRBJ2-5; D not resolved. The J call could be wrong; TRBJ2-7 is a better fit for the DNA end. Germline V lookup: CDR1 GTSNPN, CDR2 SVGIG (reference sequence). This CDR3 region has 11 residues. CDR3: CAWSVRDEQYF. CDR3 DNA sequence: TGTGCCTGGAGTGTACGGGACGAGCAGTACTTC.

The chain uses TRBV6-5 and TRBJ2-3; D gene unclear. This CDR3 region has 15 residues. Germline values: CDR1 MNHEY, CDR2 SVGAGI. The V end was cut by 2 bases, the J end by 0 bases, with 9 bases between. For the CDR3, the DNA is TGTGCCAGCAGTTACATGGTCTCCAGCACAGATACGCAGTATTTT. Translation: CASSYMVSSTDTQYF.

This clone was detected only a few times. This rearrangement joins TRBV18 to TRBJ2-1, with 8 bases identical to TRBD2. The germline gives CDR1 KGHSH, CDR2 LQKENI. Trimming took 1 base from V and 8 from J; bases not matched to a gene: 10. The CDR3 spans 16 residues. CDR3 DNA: TGTGCCAGCTCACCACGAGGAAATAGCGGGGAATATGAGCAGTTCTTC. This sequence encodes CASSPRGNSGEYEQFF.

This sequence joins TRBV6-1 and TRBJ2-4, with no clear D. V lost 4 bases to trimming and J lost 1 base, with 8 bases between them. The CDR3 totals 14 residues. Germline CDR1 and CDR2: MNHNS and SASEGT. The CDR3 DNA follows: TGTGCCAGCAGTGGGGCATGGGCCAAAAACATTCAGTACTTC. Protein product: CASSGAWAKNIQYF.

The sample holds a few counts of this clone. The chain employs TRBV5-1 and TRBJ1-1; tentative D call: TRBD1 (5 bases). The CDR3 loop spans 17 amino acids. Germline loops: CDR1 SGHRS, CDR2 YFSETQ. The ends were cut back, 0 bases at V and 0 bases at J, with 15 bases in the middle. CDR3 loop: CASSLARPGRLNTEAFF. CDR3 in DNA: TGCGCCAGCAGCTTGGCCCGGCCAGGGAGACTGAACACTGAAGCTTTCTTT.

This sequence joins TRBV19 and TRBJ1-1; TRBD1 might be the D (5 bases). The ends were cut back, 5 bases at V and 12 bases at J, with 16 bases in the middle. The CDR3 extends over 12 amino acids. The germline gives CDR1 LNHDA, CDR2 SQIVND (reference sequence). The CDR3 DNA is TGTGCCAGTAGTCCCCCCGGGGGGGGAACTTTCTTT. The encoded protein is CASSPPGGGTFF.

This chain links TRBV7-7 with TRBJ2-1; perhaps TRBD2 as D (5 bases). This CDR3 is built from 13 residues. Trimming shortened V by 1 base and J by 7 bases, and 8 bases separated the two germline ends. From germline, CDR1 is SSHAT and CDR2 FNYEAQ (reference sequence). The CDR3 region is CASSLDRGNEQFF. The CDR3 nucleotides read TGTGCCAGCAGCTTAGACAGAGGGAATGAGCAGTTCTTC.

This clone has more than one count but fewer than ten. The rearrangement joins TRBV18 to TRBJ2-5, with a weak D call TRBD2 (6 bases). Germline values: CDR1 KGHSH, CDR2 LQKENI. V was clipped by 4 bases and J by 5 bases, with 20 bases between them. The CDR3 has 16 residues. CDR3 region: CASSRPGRGREETQYF. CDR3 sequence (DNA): TGTGCCAGCTCACGGCCGGGACGGGGACGGGAGGAGACCCAGTACTTC.

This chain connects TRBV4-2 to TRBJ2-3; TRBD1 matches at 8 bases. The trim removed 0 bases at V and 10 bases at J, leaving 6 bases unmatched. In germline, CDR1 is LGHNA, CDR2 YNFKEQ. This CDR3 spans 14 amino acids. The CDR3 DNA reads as TGTGCCAGCAGCCAAGATCGACAGGGGTTCGCGCAGTATTTT. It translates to CASSQDRQGFAQYF.

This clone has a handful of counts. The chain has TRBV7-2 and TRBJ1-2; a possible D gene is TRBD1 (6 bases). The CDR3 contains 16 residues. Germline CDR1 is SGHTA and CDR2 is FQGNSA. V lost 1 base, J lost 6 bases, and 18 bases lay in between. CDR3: CASSLEGDSPWHGYTF. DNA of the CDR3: TGTGCCAGCAGCTTAGAGGGGGACTCGCCCTGGCATGGCTACACCTTC.